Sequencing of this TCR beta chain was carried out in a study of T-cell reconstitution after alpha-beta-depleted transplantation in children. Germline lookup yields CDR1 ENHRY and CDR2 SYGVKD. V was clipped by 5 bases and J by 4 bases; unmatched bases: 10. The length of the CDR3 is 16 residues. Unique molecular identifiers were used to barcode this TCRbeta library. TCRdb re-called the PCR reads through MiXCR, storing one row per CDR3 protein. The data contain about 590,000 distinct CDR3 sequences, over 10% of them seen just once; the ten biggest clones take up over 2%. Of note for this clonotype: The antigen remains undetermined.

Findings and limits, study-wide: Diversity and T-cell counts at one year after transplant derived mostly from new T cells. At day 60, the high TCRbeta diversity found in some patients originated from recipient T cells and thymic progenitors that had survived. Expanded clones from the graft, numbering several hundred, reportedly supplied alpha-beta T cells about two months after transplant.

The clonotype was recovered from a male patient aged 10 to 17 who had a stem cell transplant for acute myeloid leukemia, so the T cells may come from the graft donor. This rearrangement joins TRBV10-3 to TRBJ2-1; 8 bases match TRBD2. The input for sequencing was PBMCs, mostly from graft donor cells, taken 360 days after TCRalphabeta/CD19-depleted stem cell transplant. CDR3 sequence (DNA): TGTGCCATCAGTACACGCCGCCAGCGGGGGTACAATGAGCAGTTCTTC. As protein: CAISTRRQRGYNEQFF.